One sample yielded the 19 T cell receptor beta chains listed below, sequenced in a study of shared clonotypes between healthy human individuals. Clones were sequenced by immunoSEQ multiplex PCR, and TCRdb holds only the in-frame ones, with some missing. Found here are some 2,500,000 clones, 80% to 95% of them singletons; the top ten hold 0.36%. Sequencing was done on a sample of naive CD4+ T cells from PBMCs. Subset in this sample: CD45RA+ positively selected. Every receptor here comes from a man younger than 35 in good health. Some clones in this sample may be carry-over from other donors' samples.

This rearrangement joins TRBV6-1 to TRBJ2-7; D gene uncertain. V shed 11 bases and J shed 2 bases, with 10 bases lying between them. The CDR3 covers 11 residues. Germline CDR1 and CDR2: MNHNS and SASEGT. The CDR3 nucleotides are TGTGCCGCTGCCAGTACCTACGAGCAGTACTTC. This encodes CAAASTYEQYF.

This clone has a handful of counts. The chain uses TRBV29-1 and TRBJ1-2, with D maybe TRBD1 (6 bases). The CDR3 length is 12 residues. The V end lost 8 bases, the J end lost 2 bases, and 12 bases lay between the germline ends. Germline V gene sequence: CDR1 SQVTM, CDR2 ANQGSEA. The CDR3 here is CSTTGRNYGYTF. Written as DNA, the CDR3 is TGCAGCACAACAGGGCGGAACTATGGCTACACCTTC.

The chain recombines TRBV18 with TRBJ2-1; D is ambiguous. The CDR3 loop spans 15 amino acids. From germline, CDR1 is KGHSH and CDR2 LQKENI. V was clipped by 3 bases and J by 3 bases, with 12 bases between them. The CDR3 region has the DNA TGTGCCAGCTCACCTTACAGTGGTGACTACAATGAGCAGTTCTTC. This gives the protein CASSPYSGDYNEQFF.

The V and J genes are TRBV18 and TRBJ2-1; TRBD2 agrees at 8 bases. Losses at the gene ends were 6 bases for V and 5 bases for J; bases not matched to a gene: 15. Germline CDR1 reads KGHSH; CDR2 reads LQKENI. The CDR3 is made up of 17 amino acids. CDR3 sequence: CASSLRLAPLNNNEQFF. CDR3 bases: TGTGCCAGCTCTCTACGACTAGCGCCCCTCAACAACAATGAGCAGTTCTTC.

Details on this clone: At one end, the junction sequence differs from germline, possibly due to a read error. The J gene is TRBJ1-4, the V gene TRBV7-9; D is perhaps TRBD1 (5 bases). The CDR3 covers 15 residues. Germline V gene sequence: CDR1 SEHNR, CDR2 FQNEAQ (reference sequence). The CDR3 nucleotides are TGTGCCAGCAGCCGAACCGGCAGGGATAATGGAAAACTGTTTTTT. Translating gives CASSRTGRDNGKLFF.

The rearrangement joins TRBV4-1 to TRBJ2-1; D gene ambiguous. V was trimmed by 3 bases and J by 2 bases, leaving 5 bases between them. Germline-derived CDR1 and CDR2 are MGHRA and YSYEKL. This CDR3 spans 13 amino acids. The CDR3 is CASSHFPYNEQFF. CDR3 DNA: TGCGCCAGCAGCCATTTTCCCTACAATGAGCAGTTCTTC.

This chain joins TRBV30 and TRBJ2-1; D is perhaps TRBD2 (5 bases). Trimming removed 2 bases from V and 2 bases from J, with 10 bases in between. Germline V CDR1 and CDR2: GTSNPN, SVGIG (reference sequence). The CDR3 length is 14 residues. DNA for the CDR3: TGTGCCTGGAGTAGGAGTAGCGCCTACAATGAGCAGTTCTTC. Translated: CAWSRSSAYNEQFF.

This clone has only one observation. The chain couples TRBV7-2 to TRBJ2-7; tentatively, D is TRBD2 (6 bases). The CDR3 is made up of 15 amino acids. The germline gives CDR1 SGHTA, CDR2 FQGNSA. V was cut by 5 bases and J by 5 bases, with 19 bases left in between. The CDR3 here is CASSRAGPRPHEQYF. The CDR3 DNA reads as TGTGCCAGCAGCCGTGCGGGACCCCGACCCCACGAGCAGTACTTC.

This chain uses TRBV15 with TRBJ1-1; 9 bases align to TRBD1. The CDR3 extends over 16 amino acids. The germline V gene has CDR1 LNHNV and CDR2 YYDKDF (reference sequence). The V and J ends lost 5 bases and 0 bases, in that order; junction bases with no gene match: 7. DNA of the CDR3: TGTGCCACCAGCGCCCTGGGGACAGGGCTGAACACTGAAGCTTTCTTT. Translating it yields CATSALGTGLNTEAFF.

This chain links TRBV27 with TRBJ1-1; D is unresolved. Trimming shortened V by 2 bases and J by 1 base, and 14 bases separated the two germline ends. Germline-derived CDR1 and CDR2 are MNHEY and SMNVEV (reference sequence). The CDR3 spans 16 residues. CDR3 DNA: TGTGCCAGCAGTTTACGTTTCGGACGTCGGAACACTGAAGCTTTCTTT. It encodes CASSLRFGRRNTEAFF.

With respect to this clone: Additional DNA sequences in this sample encode the identical CDR3. The V and J genes are TRBV2 and TRBJ1-5; D uncertain. Deletions cut 3 bases from V and 2 bases from J, with 5 bases between. The CDR3 sequence is 13 residues long. Germline V lookup: CDR1 SNHLY, CDR2 FYNNEI. The CDR3 bases are TGTGCCAGCAGTGACGAGGGCAATCAGCCCCAGCATTTT. Protein sequence: CASSDEGNQPQHF.

CDR3 in amino acids: CASSVAVGHLTPYTF. Here the CDR3 DNA reads TGTGCCAGCAGCGTAGCGGTCGGTCACCTCACTCCGTACACCTTC. The rearrangement joins TRBV9 to TRBJ1-2; D gene uncertain. CDR1 and CDR2 (germline): SGDLS, YYNGEE. The CDR3 runs 15 residues. V was clipped by 0 bases and J by 11 bases, with 20 bases between them. The complete variable domain, with remaining parts taken from reference TRBV9 and TRBJ1-2, reads DSGVTQTPKHLITATGQRVTLRCSPRSGDLSVYWYQQSLDQGLQFLIQYYNGEERAKGNILERFSAQQFPDLHSELNLSSLELGDSALYFCASSVAVGHLTPYTFGSGTRLTVV.

This chain joins TRBV5-1 and TRBJ1-1; D is possibly TRBD1 (5 bases). Trimming pared 0 bases from V and 1 base from J, leaving 13 bases between. This CDR3 spans 16 amino acids. Germline CDR1 SGHRS, CDR2 YFSETQ. Written as DNA, the CDR3 is TGCGCCAGCAGCTTGGCCCAGGGCCCCTCGAACACTGAAGCTTTCTTT. Protein product: CASSLAQGPSNTEAFF.

This chain links TRBV7-3 with TRBJ1-1, with a possible D match to TRBD1 (5 bases). Germline assignment: CDR1 SGHTA and CDR2 FQGTGA. The CDR3 loop spans 14 amino acids. The V gene lost 6 bases and the J gene lost 4 bases, with 15 bases spanning the gap. CDR3 protein: CASSRTGGVTEAFF. Here the CDR3 DNA reads TGTGCCAGCAGTCGAACTGGAGGGGTCACTGAAGCTTTCTTT. The whole variable domain, filled in from reference TRBV7-3 and TRBJ1-1, reads GAGVSQTPSNKVTEKGKYVELRCDPISGHTALYWYRQSLGQGPEFLIYFQGTGAADDSGLPNDRFFAVRPEGSVSTLKIQRTERGDSAVYLCASSRTGGVTEAFFGQGTRLTVV.

This clone has just one count. Within the sample, other DNA sequences also encode this same CDR3. The chain is built from TRBV2 and TRBJ1-2, with a tentative D call TRBD1 (6 bases). Trimming shortened V by 6 bases and J by 4 bases, and 12 bases separated the two germline ends. The CDR3 consists of 13 residues. Germline CDR1 SNHLY, CDR2 FYNNEI. The CDR3 DNA follows: TGTGCCAGCAGACCTGGACAGAGCTATGGCTACACCTTC. Translated: CASRPGQSYGYTF.

The chain is built from TRBV6-6 and TRBJ2-7, with TRBD1 matching 8 bases. The CDR3 extends over 15 amino acids. V shed 2 bases, J shed 5 bases, and the junction held 8 bases outside the gene matches. CDR1 MNHNY and CDR2 SVGAGI come from the germline V gene (reference sequence). The CDR3 spells CASSYRGQGPHEQYF. The CDR3 nucleotides are TGTGCCAGCAGTTACCGAGGACAGGGCCCCCACGAGCAGTACTTC.

The V gene is TRBV2, the J gene TRBJ1-3, with D possibly TRBD1 on 6 matching bases. The CDR3 consists of 14 residues. Germline V gives CDR1 SNHLY, CDR2 FYNNEI. Trimming cost V 6 bases and J 0 bases, with 9 bases left between them. DNA for the CDR3: TGTGCCAGCAGGCAGGGGCGCTCTGGAAACACCATATATTTT. Encoded protein: CASRQGRSGNTIYF.

The V gene is TRBV4-1, the J gene TRBJ1-1; D remains unclear. Germline V gene data show CDR1 as MGHRA and CDR2 as YSYEKL. The V gene lost 0 bases and the J gene lost 6 bases, with 8 bases spanning the gap. The CDR3 has 13 residues. The CDR3 protein is CASSQDVRAEAFF. In nucleotides, the CDR3 is TGCGCCAGCAGCCAAGATGTACGAGCTGAAGCTTTCTTT.

CDR3 in amino acids: CASSLDPGDNEKLFF. DNA of the CDR3: TGTGCCAGCAGCTTGGATCCAGGGGATAATGAAAAACTGTTTTTT. The rearrangement links TRBV5-4 to TRBJ1-4, with D tentatively TRBD1 (6 bases). The CDR3 loop spans 15 amino acids. V dropped 0 bases and J dropped 4 bases, with 10 bases sitting between them. CDR1 is SGHNT and CDR2 is YYREEE in the germline V gene (reference sequence).